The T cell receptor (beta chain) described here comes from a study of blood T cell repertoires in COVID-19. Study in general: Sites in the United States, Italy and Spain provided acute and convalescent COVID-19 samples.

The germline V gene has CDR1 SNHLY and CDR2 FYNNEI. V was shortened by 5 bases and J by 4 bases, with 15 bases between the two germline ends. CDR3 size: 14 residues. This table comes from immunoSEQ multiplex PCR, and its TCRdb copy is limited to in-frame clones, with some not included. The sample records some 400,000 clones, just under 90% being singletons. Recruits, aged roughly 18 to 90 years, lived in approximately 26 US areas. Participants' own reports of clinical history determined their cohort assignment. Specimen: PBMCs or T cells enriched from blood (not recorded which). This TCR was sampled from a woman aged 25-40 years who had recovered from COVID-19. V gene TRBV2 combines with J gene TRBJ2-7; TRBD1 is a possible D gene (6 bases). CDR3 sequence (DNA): TGTGCCAGCAGTTCCAGGGGCCCGGGTTACGAGCAGTACTTC. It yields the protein CASSSRGPGYEQYF.